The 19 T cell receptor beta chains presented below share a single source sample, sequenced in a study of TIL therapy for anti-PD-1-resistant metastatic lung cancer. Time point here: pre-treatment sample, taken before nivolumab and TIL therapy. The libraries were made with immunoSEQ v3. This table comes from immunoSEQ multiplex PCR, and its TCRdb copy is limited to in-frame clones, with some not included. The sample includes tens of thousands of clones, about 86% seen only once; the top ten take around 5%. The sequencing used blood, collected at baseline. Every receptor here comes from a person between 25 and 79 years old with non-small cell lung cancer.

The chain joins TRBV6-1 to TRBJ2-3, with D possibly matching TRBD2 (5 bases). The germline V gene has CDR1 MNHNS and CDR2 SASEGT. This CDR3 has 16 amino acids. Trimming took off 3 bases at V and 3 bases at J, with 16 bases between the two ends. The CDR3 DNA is TGTGCCAGCAGTGACCGAGGGTTTTTGCCTACAGATACGCAGTATTTT. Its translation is CASSDRGFLPTDTQYF.

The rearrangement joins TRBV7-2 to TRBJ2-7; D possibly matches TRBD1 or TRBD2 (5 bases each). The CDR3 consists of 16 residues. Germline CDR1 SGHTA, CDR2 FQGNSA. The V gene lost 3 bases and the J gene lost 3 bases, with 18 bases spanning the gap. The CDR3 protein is CASSLVGRVSGYEQYF. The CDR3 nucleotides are TGTGCCAGCAGCTTGGTGGGACGGGTTTCGGGCTACGAGCAGTACTTC.

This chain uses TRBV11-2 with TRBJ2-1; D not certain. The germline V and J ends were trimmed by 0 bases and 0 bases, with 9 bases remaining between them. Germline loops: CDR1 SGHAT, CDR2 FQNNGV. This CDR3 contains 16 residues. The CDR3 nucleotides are TGTGCCAGCAGCTTAGATCTGCAGGCCTCCTACAATGAGCAGTTCTTC. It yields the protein CASSLDLQASYNEQFF.

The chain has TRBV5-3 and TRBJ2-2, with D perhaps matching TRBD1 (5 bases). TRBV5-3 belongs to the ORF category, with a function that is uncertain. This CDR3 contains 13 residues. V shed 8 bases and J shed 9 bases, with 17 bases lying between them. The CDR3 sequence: CARLLRVYRELFF. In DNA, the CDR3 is TGTGCCAGGCTACTCAGGGTCTACAGGGAGCTGTTTTTT.

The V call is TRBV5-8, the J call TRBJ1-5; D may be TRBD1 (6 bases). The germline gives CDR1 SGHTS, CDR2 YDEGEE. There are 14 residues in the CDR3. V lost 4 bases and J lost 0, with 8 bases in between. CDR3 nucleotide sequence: TGTGCCAGCAGCCCAGGGGTTAGCAATCAGCCCCAGCATTTT. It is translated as CASSPGVSNQPQHF. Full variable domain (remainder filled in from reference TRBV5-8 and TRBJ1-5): EAGVTQSPTHLIKTRGQQATLRCSPISGHTSVYWYQQALGLGLQFLLWYDEGEERNRGNFPPRFSGRQFPNYSSELNVNALELEDSALYLCASSPGVSNQPQHFGDGTRLSIL.

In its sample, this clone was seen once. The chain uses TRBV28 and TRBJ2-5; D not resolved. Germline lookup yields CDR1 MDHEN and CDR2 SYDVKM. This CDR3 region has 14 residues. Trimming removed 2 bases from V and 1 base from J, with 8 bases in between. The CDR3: CASSLSWSQETQYF. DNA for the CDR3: TGTGCCAGCAGTTTAAGTTGGTCCCAAGAGACCCAGTACTTC. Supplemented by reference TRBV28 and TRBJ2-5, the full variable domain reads DVKVTQSSRYLVKRTGEKVFLECVQDMDHENMFWYRQDPGLGLRLIYFSYDVKMKEKGDIPEGYSVSREKKERFSLILESASTNQTSMYLCASSLSWSQETQYFGPGTRLLVL.

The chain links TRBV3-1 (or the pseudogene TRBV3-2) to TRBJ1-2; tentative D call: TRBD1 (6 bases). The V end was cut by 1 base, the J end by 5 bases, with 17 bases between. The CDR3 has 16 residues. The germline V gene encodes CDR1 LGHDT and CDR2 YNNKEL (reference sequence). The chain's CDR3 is CASSQAGLGGRYGYTF. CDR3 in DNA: TGTGCCAGCAGCCAAGCCGGGCTGGGGGGCCGGTATGGCTACACCTTC.

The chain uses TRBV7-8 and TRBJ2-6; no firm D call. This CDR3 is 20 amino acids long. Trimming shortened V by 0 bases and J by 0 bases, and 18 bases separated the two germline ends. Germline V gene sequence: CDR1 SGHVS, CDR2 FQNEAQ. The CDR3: CASSLARGRIGNSGANVLTF. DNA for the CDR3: TGTGCCAGCAGCTTAGCCCGAGGACGGATTGGAAACTCTGGGGCCAACGTCCTGACTTTC.

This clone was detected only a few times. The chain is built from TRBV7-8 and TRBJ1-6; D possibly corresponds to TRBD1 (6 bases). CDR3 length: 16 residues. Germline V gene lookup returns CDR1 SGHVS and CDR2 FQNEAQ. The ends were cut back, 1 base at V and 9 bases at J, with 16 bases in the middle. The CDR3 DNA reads TGTGCCAGCAGCTTAGAAGGCAGGGGCCTCGCTTCACCCCTCCACTTT. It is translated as CASSLEGRGLASPLHF. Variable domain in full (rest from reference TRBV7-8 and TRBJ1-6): GAGVSQSPRYKVAKRGQDVALRCDPISGHVSLFWYQQALGQGPEFLTYFQNEAQLDKSGLPSDRFFAERPEGSVSTLKIQRTQQEDSAVYLCASSLEGRGLASPLHFGNGTRLTVT.

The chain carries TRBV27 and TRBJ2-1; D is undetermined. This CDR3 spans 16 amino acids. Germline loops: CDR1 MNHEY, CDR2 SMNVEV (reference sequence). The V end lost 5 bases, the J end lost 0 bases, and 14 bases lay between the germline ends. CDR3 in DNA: TGTGCCAGCAGTATGGCCTCTTGGAACTCCTACAATGAGCAGTTCTTC. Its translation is CASSMASWNSYNEQFF.

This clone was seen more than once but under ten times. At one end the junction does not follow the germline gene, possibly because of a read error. CDR3 in DNA: TGTGCCAGCAGGACGCGGACAGGGACGAATTTT. It is translated as CASRTRTGTNF. This chain uses TRBV6-6 with TRBJ1-5; 8 bases map to TRBD1. Germline V gives CDR1 MNHNY, CDR2 SVGAGI (reference sequence). The CDR3 contains 11 residues.

The CDR3 sequence is CASSLRLSYNEQFF. CDR3 in DNA: TGTGCCAGCAGTCTTAGGCTTTCCTACAATGAGCAGTTCTTC. The J gene is TRBJ2-1, the V gene TRBV6-2 or TRBV6-3; D gene unclear. V shed 5 bases and J shed 1 base, with 9 bases lying between them. The CDR3 is 14 amino acids. Germline V gene sequence: CDR1 MNHEY, CDR2 SVGEGT.

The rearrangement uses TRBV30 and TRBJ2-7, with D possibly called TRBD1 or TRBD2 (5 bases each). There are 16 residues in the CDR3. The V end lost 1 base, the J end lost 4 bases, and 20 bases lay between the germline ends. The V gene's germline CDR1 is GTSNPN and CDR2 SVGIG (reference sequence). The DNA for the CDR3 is TGTGCCTGGAGTGCCCAAGGGTGGGGGTACGGGTACGAGCAGTACTTC. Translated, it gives CAWSAQGWGYGYEQYF.

CDR3 residues: CASIAVSRQVPSTLHF. For the CDR3, the DNA is TGCGCCAGCATCGCCGTTTCCCGACAGGTTCCCTCAACCCTCCACTTT. The chain joins TRBV10-1 to TRBJ1-6; D might be TRBD1 (6 bases). Trimming took off 7 bases at V and 14 bases at J, with 27 bases between the two ends. The germline gives CDR1 WNHNN, CDR2 SYGVQD (reference sequence). The CDR3 extends over 16 amino acids.

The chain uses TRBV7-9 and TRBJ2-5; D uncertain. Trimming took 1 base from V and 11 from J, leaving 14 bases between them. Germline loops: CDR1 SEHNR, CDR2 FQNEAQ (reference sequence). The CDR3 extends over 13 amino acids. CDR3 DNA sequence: TGTGCCAGCAGCTTAGGGCTGGCCAGTGGGCAGTACTTC. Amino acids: CASSLGLASGQYF.

The CDR3: CASSLAIAGGQETQYF. The CDR3 DNA is TGTGCCAGCAGCTTAGCGATAGCGGGAGGGCAAGAGACCCAGTACTTC. The chain carries TRBV7-2 and TRBJ2-5; 11 nucleotides line up with TRBD2. V lost 0 bases and J lost 2; bases outside the gene matches: 2. Looked up from germline, CDR1 is SGHTA and CDR2 is FQGNSA. The CDR3 is 16 amino acids.

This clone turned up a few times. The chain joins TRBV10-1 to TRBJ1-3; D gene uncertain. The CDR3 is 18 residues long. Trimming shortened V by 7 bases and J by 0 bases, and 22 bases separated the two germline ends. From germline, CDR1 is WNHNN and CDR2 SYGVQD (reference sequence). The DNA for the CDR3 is TGCGCCAGCACTCAAGACTCAAAGGCGGGGTCCTCTGGAAACACCATATATTTT. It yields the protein CASTQDSKAGSSGNTIYF.

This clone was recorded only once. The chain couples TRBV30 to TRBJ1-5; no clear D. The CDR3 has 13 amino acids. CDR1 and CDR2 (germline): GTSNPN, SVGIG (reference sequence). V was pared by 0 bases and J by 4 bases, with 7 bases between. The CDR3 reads CAWSVTGNQPQHF. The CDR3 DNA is TGTGCCTGGAGTGTAACGGGGAATCAGCCCCAGCATTTT.

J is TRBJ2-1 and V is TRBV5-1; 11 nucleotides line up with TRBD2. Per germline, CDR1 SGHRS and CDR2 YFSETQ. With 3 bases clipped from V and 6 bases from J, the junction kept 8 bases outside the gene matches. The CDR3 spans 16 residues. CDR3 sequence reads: CASSSIAGGPPNEQFF. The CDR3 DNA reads TGCGCCAGCAGCTCCATAGCGGGAGGGCCCCCCAATGAGCAGTTCTTC.